Reported below is one T cell receptor (beta chain). The sample is drawn from a study of blood T cell repertoires in COVID-19. Produced via immunoSEQ multiplex PCR; TCRdb's table is partial and in-frame only. The sample comprises 80,000 to 100,000 clones, under 85% of which are singletons, and around a quarter rests with the top ten. Input material: peripheral blood. This sequence originates from a man aged 70-80 years with acute or convalescent COVID-19.

The CDR3 loop reads CAWTGRQGRQPQHF. The CDR3, as DNA: TGTGCCTGGACGGGTCGACAGGGTCGTCAGCCCCAGCATTTT. The chain combines TRBV30 with TRBJ1-5; 7 bases line up with TRBD1. CDR1 and CDR2 (germline): GTSNPN, SVGIG (reference sequence). The CDR3 loop spans 14 amino acids. The J segment lost 6 bases and the V segment lost 4 bases, leaving 9 bases of the junction unmatched. Full variable domain (outside the CDR3, taken from reference TRBV30 and TRBJ1-5): SQTIHQWPATLVQPVGSPLSLECTVEGTSNPNLYWYRQAAGRGLQLLFYSVGIGQISSEVPQNLSASRPQDRQFILSSKKLLLSDSGFYLCAWTGRQGRQPQHFGDGTRLSIL.